The following is a T cell receptor beta chain sequence with its context. This clone was counted a few times. Its antigen remains unidentified. Per-base quality was not reported, and no clone a single base away is much larger than it. TCRbeta CDR3 regions were amplified from genomic DNA by means of the immunoSEQ Assay, a bias-controlled multiplex PCR. The authors' analysis ran thus. Within the assay, amplification of reference gene primers was used to estimate how many nucleated cells each sample contained. Sequence reads were collapsed and filtered to measure the absolute abundance of every unique TCRbeta CDR3 rearrangement. Productive Simpson clonality was computed per sample as the square root of Simpson's diversity index over productive rearrangements. Entries here come from immuneACCESS through TCRdb and include only in-frame sequences with V and J called. Some clones fail to appear in such tables; in the studies checked, an unresolved V gene covers under half of the shortfall, and the cause of the remainder is unknown. The V and J calls and clone size were taken over from that table, and D and trimming were inferred from the DNA. The sample contains some 120,000 clones, roughly 80% of them found a single time. The ten largest clones capture more than 5.5% of the sample.

The sample comes from a study of blood T cell repertoires in COVID-19 (dated by TCRdb to the early 2020s). In the study overall: Samples from collaborators originated in the United States, Italy and Spain and spanned both the acute and convalescent phases of COVID-19. A de-identified subject ID, COVID-19 status, age in years and sex were almost always included in the sample metadata. The material from the prospective study consisted of cDNA or gDNA derived from T cells, B-cell-depleted T cells, or PBMCs. HLA class I and class II types, where available, came from metadata supplied by the sample provider rather than from assay-based typing. Samples were obtained from the ongoing ImmuneRACE study (first 160 participants) and from 1,254 subjects provided by 6 global collaborators. The dataset comprised deeply sampled blood TCRbeta repertoires from subjects exposed to, actively infected with, or recovered from COVID-19. A freely available public database, intended as a resource for researchers studying the immune response to SARS-CoV-2, is where the repertoires were released. What the study reported, not specific to this receptor: The amount of clinical and demographic metadata varied by source and participant and was provided uncurated.

Whole blood was collected in K2EDTA tubes by collaborating institutions according to the institutions' own protocols. For TCRbeta analysis, collaborators shipped samples as frozen whole blood, isolated PBMCs, or DNA extracted from either of those sample types. Specimen: peripheral blood. The origin of this receptor is a man in his 60s with acute or convalescent COVID-19.

CDR3 sequence: CASSLRSGELFF. The DNA sequence follows: TGTGCCAGCAGTTTACGTAGCGGGGAGCTGTTTTTT. The chain is made from TRBV27 and TRBJ2-2; no confident D gene assignment can be made. Spanning cysteine to phenylalanine, the CDR3 consists of 12 amino acids. Kept here is only the CDR3 DNA, which spans 36 bases and is read in frame from base 1. Via the germline V gene (reference sequence), CDR1 is MNHEY and CDR2 SMNVEV. At the junction V is shortened by 2 bases and J by 7 bases, with 5 bases in between.